The present T cell receptor beta chain was sequenced within a study of T cell repertoires in cytomegalovirus infection. Overall study: Matching HLA type, along with CMV infection, was indicated by public TCR beta signatures. Study-wide results and limits: Cumulative frequency (of public TCR beta family members) identified carriers of CMV plus the relevant HLA. Across the ex vivo response, the dominant clonotypes were HLA-C-restricted CMV-specific TCR beta clonotypes.

TCRdb reprocessed the reads via MiXCR and lists one record per CDR3 protein. The sample contains about 400,000 distinct CDR3 sequences, around a sixth of which appear only once. This clonotype was observed at least ten times. The antigen is undetermined. Sequences were obtained from PBMCs. The clonotype originates from a human donor in good health (CMV status not recorded). Some clones in this sample may be carry-over from other donors' samples.

The CDR3 nucleotides read TGCGCCAGCAGCCGCGATCTTGGGGGTAATGAAAAACTGTTTTTT. Amino acid sequence: CASSRDLGGNEKLFF. The rearrangement uses TRBV4-3 and TRBJ1-4, with D maybe TRBD1 (5 bases). Trimming cost V 4 bases and J 4 bases, with 13 bases left between them. The CDR3 is made up of 15 amino acids. Germline CDR1 is LGHNA and CDR2 is YSLEER.